A selection of T cell receptor beta chains follows, all from one sample in a study of OX40 agonist ivuxolimab in advanced cancers. Produced via immunoSEQ multiplex PCR; TCRdb's table is partial and in-frame only. The sample has 31,000 or so clones, about four fifths seen once; the top ten hold about 22%. Source: CD4+ or CD8+ T cells sorted from blood, taken in a trial of the OX40 agonist ivuxolimab. The origin of the receptors is an adult with an advanced solid tumor such as melanoma, head and neck, liver or kidney cancer. The CDR3 runs from the conserved cysteine through the conserved F or W. D genes are given only for firm matches. Expanded clones get a size class; other rows say once, few or many, or leave the size out.

j_gene | d_gene | abundance | v_gene | CDR3aa | CDR3nt
TRBJ2-1 | NA | NA | TRBV15 | CATSRVGTYNEQFF | TGTGCCACCAGCAGAGTCGGGACCTACAATGAGCAGTTCTTC
TRBJ2-2 | NA | NA | TRBV5-1 | CASSFSVQGSGGELFF | TGCGCCAGCAGCTTTAGCGTGCAGGGTAGCGGCGGGGAGCTGTTTTTT
TRBJ2-7 | NA | NA | TRBV27 | CASRRFTGHNYEQYF | TGTGCCAGCAGGCGGTTTACGGGACACAACTACGAGCAGTACTTC
TRBJ2-1 | NA | NA | TRBV11-2 | CASSKGPLGPFEQFF | TGTGCCAGCAGCAAGGGACCGCTGGGACCCTTTGAGCAGTTCTTC
TRBJ1-1 | NA | medium-sized | TRBV13 | CASSLGRGDGTEAFF | TGTGCCAGCAGCTTAGGTCGAGGAGATGGCACTGAAGCTTTCTTT
TRBJ1-1 | NA | NA | TRBV4-1 | CASSYKGGGGTEAFF | TGCGCCAGCAGCTATAAGGGGGGCGGTGGCACTGAAGCTTTCTTT
TRBJ1-5 | NA | NA | TRBV5-4 | CASSNGGSNQPQHF | TGTGCCAGCAGCAATGGGGGTAGCAATCAGCCCCAGCATTTT
TRBJ1-2 | NA | NA | TRBV10-3 | CATDQGYGYTF | TGTGCCACCGATCAGGGGTATGGCTACACCTTC
TRBJ2-7 | NA | NA | TRBV5-6 | CASSLTGGASYEQYF | TGTGCCAGCAGCTTGACAGGTGGGGCGTCCTACGAGCAGTACTTC
TRBJ2-7 | NA | NA | TRBV5-5 | CASSLAPNPFSYEQYF | TGTGCCAGCAGCTTGGCGCCGAACCCCTTCTCCTACGAGCAGTACTTC
TRBJ1-3 | NA | NA | TRBV4-2 | CASSQVEFSSGNTIYF | TGTGCCAGCAGCCAAGTTGAATTCTCTTCTGGAAACACCATATATTTT
TRBJ1-1 | NA | NA | TRBV4-1 | CASSQDEGSYTEAFF | TGCGCCAGCAGCCAAGATGAGGGCAGTTACACTGAAGCTTTCTTT
TRBJ2-3 | TRBD2 | NA | TRBV28 | CASSLLTSGGAADTQYF | TGTGCCAGCAGTTTGTTGACTAGCGGGGGGGCTGCAGATACGCAGTATTTT
TRBJ1-1 | NA | NA | TRBV6-6 | CASGLYTEAFF | TGTGCCAGCGGATTATACACTGAAGCTTTCTTT
TRBJ2-1 | TRBD2 | NA | TRBV30 | CAWSVRGGYNEQFF | TGTGCCTGGAGTGTACGGGGGGGGTACAATGAGCAGTTCTTC
TRBJ1-5 | TRBD1 | NA | TRBV27 | CASSLKPPDRGPQPQHF | TGTGCCAGCAGTTTAAAGCCACCCGACAGGGGGCCTCAGCCCCAGCATTTT
TRBJ1-1 | NA | few | TRBV11-2 | CASSNRVLDTEAFF | TGTGCCAGCAGCAACAGGGTTTTAGACACTGAAGCTTTCTTT
TRBJ2-1 | TRBD2 | NA | TRBV27 | CASTSGAYNEQFF | TGTGCGTCAACTAGCGGAGCCTACAATGAGCAGTTCTTC
TRBJ2-7 | TRBD1 | NA | TRBV6-5 | CASSFGTGYPEQYF | TGTGCCAGCAGTTTCGGGACAGGGTATCCCGAGCAGTACTTC
TRBJ1-4 | NA | NA | TRBV9 | CASSVEWQGNEKLFF | TGTGCCAGCAGCGTAGAATGGCAGGGTAATGAAAAACTGTTTTTT
TRBJ2-7 | TRBD2 | NA | TRBV15 | CATSRSSGSGLEQYF | TGTGCCACCAGCAGATCTAGCGGGAGTGGGCTCGAGCAGTACTTC
TRBJ1-1 | NA | NA | TRBV6-6 | CASSSTENTEAFF | TGTGCCAGCAGTTCCACAGAGAACACTGAAGCTTTCTTT
TRBJ2-7 | TRBD1 | NA | TRBV5-1 | CASSKTGDYSYEQYF | TGCGCCAGCAGCAAAACAGGGGATTACTCCTACGAGCAGTACTTC
TRBJ2-1 | NA | few | TRBV19 | CASSIGGREQFF | TGTGCCAGTAGTATCGGAGGACGAGAGCAGTTCTTC
TRBJ2-5 | TRBD2 | NA | TRBV7-6 | CASSPGAGSAETQYF | TGTGCCAGCAGCCCAGGAGCGGGATCCGCCGAGACCCAGTACTTC
TRBJ1-1 | TRBD1 | NA | TRBV29-1 | CSVNTGEGAFF | TGCAGCGTTAATACAGGGGAGGGAGCTTTCTTT
TRBJ2-7 | NA | NA | TRBV6-8 | CARTSVQISYEQYF | TGTGCCAGAACTTCAGTACAGATTTCCTACGAGCAGTACTTC
TRBJ2-7 | NA | NA | TRBV5-6 | CASSLFRNYEQYF | TGTGCCAGCAGCTTGTTTAGAAACTACGAGCAGTACTTC
TRBJ1-5 | TRBD1 | NA | TRBV6-5 | CASSSLTGFSNQPQHF | TGTGCCAGCAGTTCCTTGACAGGGTTTAGCAATCAGCCCCAGCATTTT
TRBJ1-1 | NA | few | TRBV7-9 | CASSPPAYTEAFF | TGTGCCAGCAGCCCTCCTGCCTACACTGAAGCTTTCTTT
TRBJ1-2 | NA | NA | TRBV29-1 | CSVEGDGPDGYTF | TGCAGCGTTGAGGGCGATGGCCCGGATGGCTACACCTTC
TRBJ1-2 | NA | NA | TRBV5-4 | CASSVSRNNYGYTF | TGTGCCAGCAGTGTGTCCCGGAATAACTATGGCTACACCTTC
TRBJ2-4 | NA | NA | TRBV7-8 | CASSLAHGMRWNIQYF | TGTGCCAGCAGCTTAGCGCATGGGATGCGGTGGAACATTCAGTACTTC
TRBJ1-3 | NA | NA | TRBV12-1 | CASSFQGSGNTIYF | TGTGCCAGCAGCTTTCAAGGGTCTGGAAACACCATATATTTT
TRBJ1-5 | TRBD1 | NA | TRBV7-9 | CASSPTGGWDQPQHF | TGTGCCAGCAGCCCCACAGGGGGCTGGGATCAGCCCCAGCATTTT
TRBJ2-7 | NA | NA | TRBV19 | CASSMGISYEQYF | TGTGCCAGTAGTATGGGCATTTCCTACGAGCAGTACTTC
TRBJ2-5 | NA | NA | TRBV27 | CASTSLLGGSKETQYF | TGTGCCAGCACCTCTCTACTAGGGGGGAGTAAAGAGACCCAGTACTTC